This T cell receptor beta chain was found in a study of cytomegalovirus exposure and HLA in healthy donors. The study's findings and limits: It was reported in a later analysis that an Asian-associated ancestry cluster showed fewer N-insertions than the roughly 670-donor mean. In vitro assays verified that three CMV-associated chains recognized CMV antigens specifically. TCR sequences were mostly rare, though some public TCRs occurred in many donors. Cytomegalovirus association was listed for about 170 TCR beta chains.

This clone was seen just once. Its antigen is still unknown. 60 Vbeta and 13 Jbeta primers were used in PCR. Clones were read by immunoSEQ multiplex PCR, and TCRdb kept only the in-frame ones, dropping some. Of around 93,000 clones in the sample, just under 80% were seen once. Germline CDR1 and CDR2: MNHEY and SMNVEV (reference sequence). The CDR3 has 18 amino acids. Sequenced: PBMCs. The chain is built from TRBV27 and TRBJ2-5, with 7 bases that match TRBD1. The DNA end is a closer match to TRBJ2-7, so the J assignment may be wrong. The clonotype was recovered from a woman in her thirties or forties in good health and CMV-seronegative. This chain's CDR3 is CASSPQPPGTAANYEQYF. DNA of the CDR3: TGTGCCAGCAGTCCCCAACCTCCTGGGACAGCGGCCAACTACGAGCAGTACTTC.